These T cell receptor beta chains were read from a single sample in a study of blood T cell repertoires in COVID-19. The repertoire was sequenced with immunoSEQ multiplex PCR; TCRdb's copy has only in-frame clones and lacks some. The sample consists of roughly 100,000 clones, about 90% of them appearing once. The source material was peripheral blood. These receptors originate from a man between 45 and 60 years old with active COVID-19. Both conserved end residues are part of each CDR3. The D gene is left open where the match is weak. Clone sizes are given selectively: once, few, many, or a class where the clone is expanded.

v_call	j_call	d_call	clone_size	cdr3_nt	cdr3_aa
TRBV2	TRBJ1-6	TRBD1	-	TGTGCCAGCAGTCCCGACAGGGCCAGATCACCCCTCCACTTT	CASSPDRARSPLHF
TRBV12-3/TRBV12-4	TRBJ1-2	TRBD1	-	TGTGCCAGCAGCGTTGACAGGGACTATGGCTACACCTTC	CASSVDRDYGYTF
TRBV7-8	TRBJ1-5	TRBD1	once	TGTGCCAGCAGCGCCGAGGACAGGGGACTTAATCAGCCCCAGCATTTT	CASSAEDRGLNQPQHF
TRBV6-6	TRBJ1-1	-	-	TGTGCCAGCAGCCCCTTTCAGGCGTGGGACACTGAAGCTTTCTTT	CASSPFQAWDTEAFF
TRBV5-6	TRBJ2-1	-	-	TGTGCCAGCAGCTTGCTCAGGGGCTCCAATGAGCAGTTCTTC	CASSLLRGSNEQFF
TRBV5-5	TRBJ1-4	TRBD1	-	TGTGCCAGCAGCTTGCGAGTAAGGGGGACAGGGAATGAAAAACTGTTTTTT	CASSLRVRGTGNEKLFF
TRBV3-1/TRBV3-2	TRBJ1-1	-	-	TGTGCCAGCAGCCAAGATTTCGGAGGTTTTAACACTGAAGCTTTCTTT	CASSQDFGGFNTEAFF
TRBV4-1	TRBJ2-3	TRBD2	-	TGCGCCAGCAGCCAACTGGGACTACTCGGAGATACGCAGTATTTT	CASSQLGLLGDTQYF
TRBV6-5	TRBJ2-3	-	few	TGTGCCAGCACCGCCGACTTGCTCGGTACGCAGTATTTT	CASTADLLGTQYF
TRBV6-2/TRBV6-3	TRBJ2-1	TRBD2	-	TGTGCCAGCAGCCCCAGAGGAGCGGGGGGCGTAAATCCCAATGAGCAGTTCTTC	CASSPRGAGGVNPNEQFF
TRBV9	TRBJ2-3	-	-	TGTGCCAGCAGCGTAGATGAGGGGGCGCAGTATTTT	CASSVDEGAQYF
TRBV12-5	TRBJ2-3	-	-	TGTGCTAGTGGTCCGGACAGCTATAGCACAGATACGCAGTATTTT	CASGPDSYSTDTQYF
TRBV6-2/TRBV6-3	TRBJ2-7	TRBD2	-	TGTGCCAGCACCCCACTAGCGGGGGGACCCTACGAGCAGTACTTC	CASTPLAGGPYEQYF
TRBV3-1/TRBV3-2	TRBJ2-5	TRBD2	-	TGTGCCAGCAGCGGAACGCTAGCGGGGGGGGAGACCCAGTACTTC	CASSGTLAGGETQYF
TRBV7-8	TRBJ1-5	TRBD1	-	TGTGCCAGCAGCTCCAGGAGGTCAGGGGGCAGTGATCAGCCCCAGCATTTT	CASSSRRSGGSDQPQHF
TRBV18	TRBJ2-7	-	-	TGTGCCAGCTCCCAGACAGCCTACGAGCAGTACTTC	CASSQTAYEQYF
TRBV11-3	TRBJ2-2	TRBD2	-	TGTGCCAGCAGCTTAGCGGGGGGGCCCTTCACCGGGGAGCTGTTTTTT	CASSLAGGPFTGELFF
TRBV5-4	TRBJ2-1	-	-	TGTGCCAGCAAAGCGAAGGGAGGCTCCTACAATGAGCAGTTCTTC	CASKAKGGSYNEQFF
TRBV6-4	TRBJ1-2	-	-	TGTGCCAGCAGTGACTCGGGCAGGGGCGCAGGGCATGGCTACACCTTC	CASSDSGRGAGHGYTF
TRBV7-2	TRBJ2-1	TRBD1	-	TGTGCCAGCAGCTTAGATGGGACAGGGGTCTACAATGAGCAGTTCTTC	CASSLDGTGVYNEQFF
TRBV14	TRBJ1-6	TRBD1	-	TGTGCCAGCAGCCAGAGCATCGGACACCCAGGGGGTTCACCCCTCCACTTT	CASSQSIGHPGGSPLHF
TRBV5-1	TRBJ2-6	-	-	TGCGCCAGCAGCTTGGGACCTAGGTTTAGCTCTGGGGCCAACGTCCTGACTTTC	CASSLGPRFSSGANVLTF
TRBV5-6	TRBJ1-5	-	-	TGTGCCAGCAGCACGACTGACCGGGGTCAGCCCCAGCATTTT	CASSTTDRGQPQHF
TRBV11-2	TRBJ2-3	TRBD2	-	TGTGCCAGCAGCTTAGATCCGACTAGCGCAGATACGCAGTATTTT	CASSLDPTSADTQYF
TRBV29-1	TRBJ2-1	-	once	TGCAGCGTTCGGGGGGCCCATGAGCAGTTCTTC	CSVRGAHEQFF
TRBV6-2/TRBV6-3	TRBJ1-5	-	-	TGTGCCAGCAGCTCGACTTCGGACGGTCGAACCGGGGATTTT	CASSSTSDGRTGDF
TRBV7-2	TRBJ2-3	TRBD1	-	TGTGCCAGCAGCTCAGAGGGACAGGGGGGGGATACGCAGTATTTT	CASSSEGQGGDTQYF
TRBV24-1	TRBJ2-2	TRBD2	-	TGTGCCACCAGTGATACTAGCGGGGGGAACACCGGGGAGCTGTTTTTT	CATSDTSGGNTGELFF
TRBV11-2	TRBJ2-7	-	-	TGTGCCAGCAGCTGGGCGGAGGGCGGCGAGCAGTACTTC	CASSWAEGGEQYF
TRBV23-1	TRBJ2-2	-	-	TGCGCCAGCAGTCCCTCGGTGATTCTTCGTTCCGGCACCGGGGAGCTGTTTTTT	CASSPSVILRSGTGELFF
TRBV6-6	TRBJ1-2	TRBD1	once	TGTGCCAGCAGTGACGGGGACAGGGACTATGGCTACACCTTC	CASSDGDRDYGYTF
TRBV28	TRBJ1-5	TRBD1	-	TGTGCCAGCAGTGGGGACAGGTACACGAATCAGCCCCAGCATTTT	CASSGDRYTNQPQHF
TRBV12-5	TRBJ1-2	-	-	TGTGCTAGTGGTTTGGTTATCTCACAGGGACCCGGCTACACCTTC	CASGLVISQGPGYTF
TRBV27	TRBJ2-1	TRBD2	-	TGTGCCAGCAGTTTAAGCGGGGTTCGCTCCTACAATGAGCAGTTCTTC	CASSLSGVRSYNEQFF
TRBV5-4	TRBJ1-6	-	-	TGTGCCAGCAGTCCGACAGGAGGCCGCCTTAATTCACCCCTCCACTTT	CASSPTGGRLNSPLHF
TRBV4-3	TRBJ2-1	TRBD2	-	TGCGCCAGCAGCCAAGCCGACTCTTCAGCGGGGGTGGATGAGCAGTTCTTC	CASSQADSSAGVDEQFF
TRBV3-1/TRBV3-2	TRBJ1-4	-	-	TGTGCCAGCAGCCAATCCCATCGTCGGACAAGGGATGAAAAACTGTTTTTT	CASSQSHRRTRDEKLFF
TRBV6-5	TRBJ2-2	-	once	TGTGCCAGCAGCCCCTTAGTGGGGGGCACCGGGGAGCTGTTTTTT	CASSPLVGGTGELFF
TRBV7-2	TRBJ2-1	TRBD2	-	TGTGCCAGCAGCTTAGGTTCAGCGGGGCTATCCTACAATGAGCAGTTCTTC	CASSLGSAGLSYNEQFF
TRBV12-5	TRBJ1-2	-	-	TGTGCTAGTGGTTTTAGGGGCCAGGGCTACACCTTC	CASGFRGQGYTF
TRBV12-3/TRBV12-4	TRBJ1-2	-	-	TGTGCCAGCAGCCCCCCTCCAGGGGCTGGCTACACCTTC	CASSPPPGAGYTF
TRBV6-5	TRBJ1-5	-	-	TGTGCCAGCAGTTACTTTAGGGGGGGCCAGCCCCAGCATTTT	CASSYFRGGQPQHF
TRBV24-1	TRBJ2-1	TRBD2	-	TGTGCCACCAGTGACGGACTAGCGGCTCGCAATGAGCAGTTCTTC	CATSDGLAARNEQFF
TRBV11-2	TRBJ2-1	-	-	TGTGCCAGCGTAAGAAGGAGCTCCTACAATGAGCAGTTCTTC	CASVRRSSYNEQFF
TRBV19	TRBJ2-6	-	few	TGTGCCAGTAGTACGAACTACAAGTCTGGGGCCAACGTCCTGACTTTC	CASSTNYKSGANVLTF
TRBV6-6	TRBJ1-4	-	once	TGTGCCAGCAGTCTGGACGGGGGGGCAGGGGAAAAACTGTTTTTT	CASSLDGGAGEKLFF
TRBV6-1	TRBJ2-5	-	-	TGTGCCAGCAGTGAACGGACAGAAGAGACCCAGTACTTC	CASSERTEETQYF
TRBV12-5	TRBJ2-5	-	-	TGTGCTAGTGGTTTGTTCTCCCCGTCAGAGACCCAGTACTTC	CASGLFSPSETQYF
TRBV6-2/TRBV6-3	TRBJ1-5	TRBD1	-	TGTGCCAGCAGTTCCCGGACAGGACTCCAGCCCCAGCATTTT	CASSSRTGLQPQHF
TRBV5-1	TRBJ2-2	-	-	TGCGCCAGCCAGGGGGGAGCGGAGCTGAACACCGGGGAGCTGTTTTTT	CASQGGAELNTGELFF
TRBV30	TRBJ1-4	-	once	TGTGCCTGGGGGGGCGATGAAAAACTGTTTTTT	CAWGGDEKLFF
TRBV18	TRBJ2-7	TRBD2	-	TGTGCCAGCTCCCCGGGGGGGGGCCCCTACGAGCAGTACTTC	CASSPGGGPYEQYF
TRBV3-1/TRBV3-2	TRBJ1-4	-	-	TGTGCCAGCAGCCGGAGGGGCTCTCGTGAAAAACTGTTTTTT	CASSRRGSREKLFF
TRBV3-1/TRBV3-2	TRBJ1-4	TRBD1	-	TGTGCCAGCAGCGAACAGGGGAAACTGTTTTTT	CASSEQGKLFF
TRBV5-5	TRBJ2-3	-	-	TGTGCCAGCAGCCCGGCGGGCGATACGCAGTATTTT	CASSPAGDTQYF